A single sample gave rise to the 10 T cell receptor beta chains below, sequenced in a study of cytomegalovirus exposure and HLA in healthy donors. Produced via immunoSEQ multiplex PCR; TCRdb's table is partial and in-frame only. In the table there are over 200,000 clones, 70% to 90% of which are singletons. The sample consisted of PBMCs. Every receptor here comes from a woman under 30 in good health and CMV-seronegative.

This chain connects TRBV29-1 to TRBJ2-2; TRBD2 aligns across 16 bases. V lost 4 bases and J lost 4; bases outside the gene matches: 15. CDR3 length: 20 amino acids. CDR1 is SQVTM, CDR2 ANQGSEA, per germline. The DNA of the CDR3 is TGCAGCGTTGGAGGGGGGACTAGCGGGAGGGCACCGCGGAGCACCGGGGAGCTGTTTTTT. Its protein is CSVGGGTSGRAPRSTGELFF.

The chain links TRBV2 to TRBJ2-1, with 8 nucleotides matching TRBD2. The CDR3 covers 12 residues. J gave up 8 bases and V 7 bases, and 4 bases lay outside the gene matches. Germline V gives CDR1 SNHLY, CDR2 FYNNEI. The CDR3 loop is CASIGREHEQFF. CDR3 nucleotides: TGTGCCAGCATCGGGAGGGAACATGAGCAGTTCTTC.

The J gene is TRBJ2-7, the V gene TRBV2; perhaps TRBD1 as D (6 bases). This CDR3 is built from 13 residues. Looked up from germline, CDR1 is SNHLY and CDR2 is FYNNEI. V lost 6 bases to trimming and J lost 2 bases, with 11 bases between them. CDR3 DNA sequence: TGTGCCAGCAGCCGAGGGGGTCCCTACGAGCAGTACTTC. This codes for CASSRGGPYEQYF.

The sample holds one count of this clone. The rearrangement links TRBV18 to TRBJ2-7; D perhaps matches TRBD1 (5 bases). Deletions cut 2 bases from V and 5 bases from J, with 7 bases between. Germline values: CDR1 KGHSH, CDR2 LQKENI. CDR3 length equals 12 residues. The CDR3 DNA reads TGTGCCAGCTCACCATCCAGGGACGAGCAGTACTTC. It specifies CASSPSRDEQYF.

The chain employs TRBV6-4 and TRBJ2-3, with 8 nucleotides matching TRBD2. Trimming at V came to 3 bases and at J to 3 bases, leaving 5 bases not matched to a gene. This CDR3 has 15 amino acids. Germline lookup yields CDR1 MRHNA and CDR2 SNTAGT. This CDR3 is CASSEAAGATDTQYF. In nucleotides, the CDR3 is TGTGCCAGCAGTGAGGCAGCGGGAGCGACAGATACGCAGTATTTT.

This sequence joins TRBV27 and TRBJ2-3; 11 bases are a match to TRBD2. The CDR3 is 16 residues long. Trimming cost V 6 bases and J 4 bases; bases outside gene matches: 9. The germline gives CDR1 MNHEY, CDR2 SMNVEV (reference sequence). The chain's CDR3 is CASRVRLAGSADTQYF. CDR3 nucleotides: TGTGCCAGCAGGGTTCGACTAGCGGGATCCGCAGATACGCAGTATTTT.

J is TRBJ2-7 and V is TRBV5-6; TRBD2 matches 8 bases. Germline values: CDR1 SGHDT, CDR2 YYEEEE. The V and J ends lost 3 bases and 7 bases, in that order; junction bases with no gene match: 6. This CDR3 contains 13 residues. The chain's CDR3 is CASSSGLAGEQYF. The DNA of the CDR3 is TGTGCCAGCAGCTCCGGACTAGCTGGGGAGCAGTACTTC. Complete variable domain (other parts from reference TRBV5-6 and TRBJ2-7): DAGVTQSPTHLIKTRGQQVTLRCSPKSGHDTVSWYQQALGQGPQFIFQYYEEEERQRGNFPDRFSGHQFPNYSSELNVNALLLGDSALYLCASSSGLAGEQYFGPGTRLTVT.

The table lists this clone with a count of one. The CDR3 sequence is CASSPPFDRGANTEAFF. Written as DNA, the CDR3 is TGTGCCAGCAGCCCCCCCTTTGATCGGGGGGCGAACACTGAAGCTTTCTTT. The chain joins TRBV7-2 to TRBJ1-1; tentatively, D is TRBD1 (6 bases). Germline-derived CDR1 and CDR2 are SGHTA and FQGNSA. V was shortened by 5 bases and J by 1 base, with 20 bases between the two germline ends. The CDR3 is 17 amino acids.

The chain has TRBV13 and TRBJ2-7, with TRBD2 identical over 7 bases. The CDR3 is 15 amino acids. Germline CDR1 PRHDT, CDR2 FYEKMQ (reference sequence). V shed 5 bases and J 2 bases; nucleotides not matched to a gene: 9. CDR3 protein: CASSTHDGRTYEQYF. The CDR3 DNA follows: TGTGCCAGCAGCACCCACGACGGGAGGACCTACGAGCAGTACTTC.

The chain couples TRBV7-9 to TRBJ1-2; 9 nucleotides line up with TRBD1. CDR3 size: 16 residues. The V gene end was trimmed by 0 bases and the J gene end by 7 bases; junction bases not matched to a gene: 9. Per the germline V gene, CDR1 is SEHNR and CDR2 is FQNEAQ (reference sequence). The CDR3 is CASSLAPWDRAGGYTF. The CDR3, as DNA: TGTGCCAGCAGCTTAGCCCCTTGGGACAGGGCTGGTGGCTACACCTTC.